The 10 T cell receptor beta chains given below trace back to one sample, sequenced in a study of Graves' ophthalmopathy and Graves' hyperthyroidism. TCR beta CDR3 amplification used RNA transcripts. An opening RT-PCR round employed HTBI primers and preceded a second-round multiplex PCR. Each CDR3 protein gets one entry after TCRdb re-called the multiplex PCR reads with MiXCR. Among fewer than 600,000 distinct CDR3 sequences listed, about 15% were seen once. Sequenced material: blood. All receptors derive from a woman aged 30 to 39 with Graves' ophthalmopathy.

As for this clonotype: The junction does not match germline at one end; this may be a read error. V is TRBV12-3 or TRBV12-4 and J is TRBJ2-2; TRBD2 is a possible D gene (6 bases). The CDR3 contains 15 residues. In DNA, the CDR3 is TGTGCCAGCAGTTGGACCGTCGAGAGGGGCGGGGATCTGTTTTTT. Its protein product is CASSWTVERGGDLFF.

The sample holds many counts of this clonotype. The chain is built from TRBV28 and TRBJ1-5; 7 positions agree with TRBD1. The J segment lost 7 bases and the V segment lost 2 bases, leaving 5 bases of the junction unmatched. This CDR3 is built from 14 residues. The V gene's germline CDR1 is MDHEN and CDR2 SYDVKM. The chain's CDR3 is CASSLRQGMQPQHF. As DNA, the CDR3 is TGTGCCAGCAGTTTACGACAGGGTATGCAGCCCCAGCATTTT.

Notes on this clonotype: A single base separates this from a much larger clone, so it may be a read error. The genes are TRBV27 and TRBJ2-7; 10 bases line up with TRBD1. CDR1 is MNHEY, CDR2 SMNVEV, per germline (reference sequence). This CDR3 has 16 amino acids. Written as DNA, the CDR3 is TGTGCCAGCAGTTCCCTCGACAGGGGGCCGCCCTACGAGCAGTGCTTC. Translating gives CASSSLDRGPPYEQCF.

This clonotype showed up many times. The chain links TRBV20-1 to TRBJ1-1; D gene unclear. This CDR3 is built from 13 residues. The germline V and J ends were trimmed by 3 bases and 0 bases, with 8 bases remaining between them. Germline assignment: CDR1 DFQATT and CDR2 SNEGSKA (reference sequence). CDR3 sequence (DNA): TGCAGTGCTAGTGAACATTTGAACACTGAAGCTTTCTTT. It translates to CSASEHLNTEAFF.

This clonotype was counted many times. The genes are TRBV6-1 and TRBJ2-7, with D possibly TRBD1 on 6 matching bases. This CDR3 contains 15 residues. Trimming removed 2 bases from V and 3 bases from J, with 14 bases in between. From germline, CDR1 is MNHNS and CDR2 SASEGT. The CDR3 region is CASSEITEGVYEQYF. In DNA form, the CDR3 reads TGTGCCAGCAGTGAAATAACCGAGGGGGTCTACGAGCAGTACTTC.

The chain employs TRBV28 and TRBJ1-5, with D maybe TRBD1 (6 bases). The germline V gene has CDR1 MDHEN and CDR2 SYDVKM. CDR3 size: 16 residues. V gave up 6 bases and J gave up 2 bases, with 17 bases separating them. CDR3 protein: CASRLDQGSGNQPQHF. DNA for the CDR3: TGTGCCAGCAGGCTCGATCAGGGGAGCGGCAATCAGCCCCAGCATTTT.

The table lists this clonotype with many counts. This sequence joins TRBV5-1 and TRBJ1-1; tentatively, D is TRBD1 (6 bases). Between the trimmed V and J ends, which lost 3 bases and 0 bases, there was a span of 18 bases. Germline CDR1 reads SGHRS; CDR2 reads YFSETQ. The CDR3 sequence is 17 residues long. The CDR3 DNA reads TGCGCCAGCAGCTCCCGCCCCTGGACAGCCATGAACACTGAAGCTTTCTTT. Encoded protein: CASSSRPWTAMNTEAFF.

Of note for this clonotype: A much larger clone sits a single nucleotide away, making a read error possible. The rearrangement joins TRBV29-1 to TRBJ2-7; 12 nucleotides agree with TRBD2. CDR3 length: 16 residues. The V and J ends lost 5 bases and 2 bases, in that order; junction bases with no gene match: 10. The V gene's germline CDR1 is SQVTM and CDR2 ANQGSEA. The CDR3 region is CSVYPEGLAGTYEQYF. CDR3 coding DNA: TGCAGCGTTTACCCCGAAGGACTAGCGGGAACCTACGAGCAGTACTTC.

At least ten counts were recorded for this clonotype. The chain is built from TRBV12-3 or TRBV12-4 and TRBJ1-2, with 7 bases identical to TRBD1. Unmatched junction bases numbered 9, after V lost 4 bases and J lost 4 bases. The CDR3 length is 15 residues. CDR3 protein: CASSSDRQRGYGYTF. The CDR3 DNA is TGTGCCAGCAGTTCGGACAGGCAGCGGGGCTATGGCTACACCTTC.

The chain combines TRBV5-1 with TRBJ1-1; perhaps TRBD1 as D (5 bases). CDR1 and CDR2 (germline): SGHRS, YFSETQ. V lost 4 bases and J 0 bases, leaving 16 bases between the germline ends. The CDR3 spans 16 residues. CDR3 sequence reads: CASSPDLLTVNTEAFF. The CDR3 DNA is TGCGCCAGCAGCCCGGACCTACTGACAGTGAACACTGAAGCTTTCTTT.